This T cell receptor beta chain is from a study of T-cell reconstitution after alpha-beta-depleted transplantation in children. Preparation of the TCRbeta library used unique molecular identifiers. Each CDR3 protein gets one entry after TCRdb re-called the PCR reads with MiXCR. Among approximately 70,000 distinct CDR3 sequences listed, roughly 4.9% were seen once. This clonotype has ten or more counts. Its specificity is not known. The study's findings and limits: One year after transplant, T-cell counts and diversity came mostly from newly produced T cells. The study reportedly traced alpha-beta T cells about two months after transplant to several hundred expanded graft clones.

V lost 0 bases and J lost 1, with 15 bases in between. The length of the CDR3 is 16 residues. Germline V gene lookup returns CDR1 DFQATT and CDR2 SNEGSKA (reference sequence). The chain is built from TRBV20-1 and TRBJ2-5; tentative D call: TRBD2 (6 bases). The specimen was PBMCs, mostly from graft donor cells, collected 180 days after TCRalphabeta/CD19-depleted stem cell transplant. This clonotype was obtained from a boy under two years old who had a stem cell transplant for acute myeloid leukemia, so the T cells may come from the graft donor. The CDR3 DNA reads TGCAGTGCTAGAGACCTACGACGGGGGTTCCAAGAGACCCAGTACTTC. Translation gives CSARDLRRGFQETQYF.